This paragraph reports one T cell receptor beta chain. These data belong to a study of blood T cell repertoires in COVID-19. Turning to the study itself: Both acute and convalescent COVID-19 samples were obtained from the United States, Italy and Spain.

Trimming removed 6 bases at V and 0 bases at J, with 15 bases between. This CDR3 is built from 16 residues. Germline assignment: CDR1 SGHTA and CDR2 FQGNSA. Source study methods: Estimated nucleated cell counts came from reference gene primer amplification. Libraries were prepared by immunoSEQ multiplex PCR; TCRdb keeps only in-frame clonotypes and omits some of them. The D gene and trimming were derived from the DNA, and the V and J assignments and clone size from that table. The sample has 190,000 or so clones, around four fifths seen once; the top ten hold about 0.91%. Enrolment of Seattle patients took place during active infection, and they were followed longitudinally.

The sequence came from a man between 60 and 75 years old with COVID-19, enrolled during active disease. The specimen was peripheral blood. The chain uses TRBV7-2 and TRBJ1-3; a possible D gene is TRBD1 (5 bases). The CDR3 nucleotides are TGTGCCAGCAGTTTTACAACCAGGGTCTCTGGAAACACCATATATTTT. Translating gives CASSFTTRVSGNTIYF.